These 27 T cell receptor beta chains came from one sample sequenced in a study of blood T cell repertoires in COVID-19. Sequencing used immunoSEQ multiplex PCR; TCRdb keeps in-frame clones, though not all of them. The table has roughly 250,000 clones, about nine tenths seen once. The sample taken for sequencing was PBMCs or T cells enriched from blood (not recorded which). Receptor source: a woman in her forties or fifties who had recovered from COVID-19.

The V gene is TRBV15, the J gene TRBJ2-5, with a possible D match to TRBD2 (6 bases). The V end lost 1 base, the J end lost 5 bases, and 17 bases lay between the germline ends. Germline CDR1 and CDR2: LNHNV and YYDKDF (reference sequence). This CDR3 contains 16 residues. This CDR3 reads CATSRAGVGLLETQYF. CDR3 DNA sequence: TGTGCCACCAGCAGAGCGGGGGTTGGTCTTTTGGAGACCCAGTACTTC.

CDR3 loop: CATSRDSGWDNQPQHF. In nucleotides, the CDR3 is TGTGCCACCAGCAGAGATAGCGGGTGGGACAATCAGCCCCAGCATTTT. The chain recombines TRBV15 with TRBJ1-5; D is unclear. V was clipped by 0 bases and J by 3 bases, with 12 bases between them. The CDR3 loop spans 16 amino acids. The germline CDR1 and CDR2 sequences are LNHNV and YYDKDF (reference sequence).

CDR3 bases: TGTGCCAGCAGCCAAGGGGGGGGGCAACAGCCCCAGCATTTT. This sequence encodes CASSQGGGQQPQHF. This sequence joins TRBV9 and TRBJ1-5; TRBD1 is a possible D gene (6 bases). V was trimmed by 4 bases and J by 7 bases, leaving 15 bases between them. This CDR3 is 14 amino acids long. Germline V lookup: CDR1 SGDLS, CDR2 YYNGEE.

The rearrangement links TRBV24-1 to TRBJ2-5; D may be TRBD2 (5 bases). Trimming took 4 bases from V and 8 from J, leaving 7 bases between them. This CDR3 contains 11 residues. Per germline, CDR1 KGHDR and CDR2 SFDVKD. The CDR3 DNA follows: TGTGCCACCAGTGACCGGGGAACCCAGTACTTC. It specifies CATSDRGTQYF.

The chain carries TRBV15 and TRBJ2-5; tentatively, D is TRBD2 (6 bases). With 11 bases removed from V and 1 base from J, the gap between germline ends came to 17 bases. This CDR3 spans 14 amino acids. Germline loops: CDR1 LNHNV, CDR2 YYDKDF (reference sequence). The CDR3 sequence: CAAPGGDPQETQYF. CDR3 bases: TGTGCCGCCCCCGGAGGGGATCCCCAAGAGACCCAGTACTTC.

V usage is TRBV14 and J usage is TRBJ2-7, with 9 bases lining up with TRBD2. The CDR3 is 16 residues long. CDR1 and CDR2 (germline): SGHDN, FVKESK. J lost 4 bases, V lost 0 bases, and 7 bases had no gene match. The CDR3 sequence: CASSQDRLAGLYEQYF. The CDR3 bases are TGTGCCAGCAGCCAAGATCGGCTAGCGGGACTTTACGAGCAGTACTTC.

The chain employs TRBV27 and TRBJ2-1; 7 bases match TRBD2. This CDR3 has 12 residues. Germline V gives CDR1 MNHEY, CDR2 SMNVEV (reference sequence). The DNA for the CDR3 is TGTACTACACTAGCGCCTGGGGATGAGCAGTTCTTC. Translation: CTTLAPGDEQFF.

The CDR3 sequence: CASSLEGQGTSTEAFF. The CDR3 bases are TGCGCCAGCAGCTTGGAGGGACAGGGAACCTCCACTGAAGCTTTCTTT. The V call is TRBV5-1, the J call TRBJ1-1; 9 nucleotides match TRBD1. After removal of 0 bases from V and 4 bases from J, the junction contained 7 bases not matched to a gene. The germline V gene has CDR1 SGHRS and CDR2 YFSETQ. This CDR3 is 16 amino acids long.

Details on this clone: At one end the junction does not follow the germline gene, possibly because of a read error. The gene calls are TRBV6-2 or TRBV6-3 and TRBJ2-6, with a weak D call TRBD1 (5 bases). Germline assignment: CDR1 MNHEY and CDR2 SVGEGT. The CDR3 spans 15 residues. The CDR3 loop is CASSYWGSGANVLTF. The CDR3 nucleotides read TGTGCCAGCAGTTACTGGGGCTCTGGAGCCAACGTCCTGACTTTC.

This chain connects TRBV10-2 to TRBJ2-5; 7 bases map to TRBD2. The CDR3 covers 14 residues. V dropped 7 bases and J dropped 2; count of bases not matched to a gene: 7. CDR1 and CDR2 (germline): WSHSY, SAAADI. The CDR3 here is CASILSSGQETQYF. The CDR3 bases are TGCGCCAGCATCCTCTCTAGCGGACAAGAGACCCAGTACTTC.

The chain links TRBV20-1 to TRBJ2-1; D possibly corresponds to TRBD2 (6 bases). The CDR3 is 17 amino acids. CDR1 and CDR2 (germline): DFQATT, SNEGSKA (reference sequence). The CDR3 loop reads CTASWGALSGPGHEQFF. CDR3 DNA: TGCACCGCTAGTTGGGGAGCGTTGAGCGGGCCCGGTCATGAGCAGTTCTTC.

J is TRBJ2-5 and V is TRBV7-9; 11 bases are shared with TRBD1. The ends lost 5 bases at V and 4 bases at J; junction bases unmatched: 9. Germline-derived CDR1 and CDR2 are SEHNR and FQNEAQ (reference sequence). The CDR3 consists of 16 residues. CDR3 DNA sequence: TGTGCCAGCAGCCCCAGGGGACAGGGGGACGCAGAGACCCAGTACTTC. Translating gives CASSPRGQGDAETQYF.

The chain recombines TRBV19 with TRBJ2-7; a possible D gene is TRBD1 (5 bases). V shed 10 bases and J shed 11 bases, with 9 bases lying between them. Germline CDR1 and CDR2: LNHDA and SQIVND (reference sequence). The CDR3 is 8 amino acids. The CDR3, as DNA: TGTGCCAATACACAGGAGTACTTC. Translated: CANTQEYF.

This clone was detected only once. The rearrangement joins TRBV7-9 to TRBJ1-1; tentative D call: TRBD1 (6 bases). Germline lookup yields CDR1 SEHNR and CDR2 FQNEAQ (reference sequence). Trimming cost V 5 bases and J 5 bases, with 15 bases left between them. The CDR3 is 14 amino acids. Here the CDR3 DNA reads TGTGCCAGCAGCCTAGAGACAGGTTTGACTGAAGCTTTCTTT. Translation: CASSLETGLTEAFF.

This clone has only a few counts. The rearrangement joins TRBV7-3 to TRBJ2-1, with TRBD2 as a possible D gene (5 bases). CDR1 is SGHTA, CDR2 FQGTGA, per germline. CDR3 length: 17 amino acids. V was pared by 0 bases and J by 0 bases, with 12 bases between. The CDR3 spells CASSLTVSGFSYNEQFF. The CDR3, as DNA: TGTGCCAGCAGCTTAACAGTCTCGGGGTTCTCCTACAATGAGCAGTTCTTC.

The V and J genes are TRBV6-2 or TRBV6-3 and TRBJ2-7, with D possibly TRBD1 on 5 matching bases. Germline V gives CDR1 MNHEY, CDR2 SVGEGT. This CDR3 has 15 residues. Trimming removed 2 bases from V and 0 bases from J, with 11 bases in between. CDR3 DNA: TGTGCCAGCAGTTACGGTAGGGGCCTCTCCTACGAGCAGTACTTC. It specifies CASSYGRGLSYEQYF.

V gene TRBV6-6 combines with J gene TRBJ1-6; 7 bases agree with TRBD1. Germline assignment: CDR1 MNHNY and CDR2 SVGAGI (reference sequence). With V trimmed by 5 bases and J by 5 bases, 9 bases remained unmatched. The CDR3 totals 16 residues. The CDR3 nucleotides read TGTGCCAGCAGTCGAACAGGGGCCGGGGATAATTCACCCCTCCACTTT. Translated: CASSRTGAGDNSPLHF.

The CDR3 DNA sequence: TGTGCCAGCAGCCAAGCCGGGGACTACGAGCAGTACTTC. Amino acid sequence: CASSQAGDYEQYF. The chain employs TRBV3-1 (or the pseudogene TRBV3-2) and TRBJ2-7, with TRBD2 as a possible D gene (5 bases). The germline V gene encodes CDR1 LGHDT and CDR2 YNNKEL (reference sequence). With 1 base removed from V and 3 bases from J, the gap between germline ends came to 7 bases. This CDR3 contains 13 residues.

The J gene is TRBJ2-1, the V gene TRBV27; 9 nucleotides line up with TRBD1. V shed 6 bases, J shed 3 bases, and the junction held 15 bases outside the gene matches. CDR1 is MNHEY and CDR2 is SMNVEV in the germline V gene (reference sequence). CDR3 length equals 18 residues. DNA for the CDR3: TGTGCCAGCAGCCTACGGGGGCCCGGGGGACAGGGCTACAATGAGCAGTTCTTC. The encoded protein is CASSLRGPGGQGYNEQFF.

This rearrangement joins TRBV4-3 to TRBJ2-6; 10 bases align to TRBD1. Germline V gene lookup returns CDR1 LGHNA and CDR2 YSLEER. The CDR3 extends over 17 amino acids. V shed 4 bases, J shed 3 bases, and the junction held 6 bases outside the gene matches. The CDR3 loop is CASSPDRGQGGANVLTF. The CDR3 nucleotides are TGCGCCAGCAGCCCAGACAGGGGGCAAGGTGGGGCCAACGTCCTGACTTTC.

The chain links TRBV7-2 to TRBJ2-5, with TRBD2 as a possible D gene (5 bases). In germline, CDR1 is SGHTA, CDR2 FQGNSA. Trimming stripped 0 bases from V and 2 bases from J, with 7 bases between. There are 14 residues in the CDR3. For the CDR3, the DNA is TGTGCCAGCAGCTTAGCGGGAGAGCAAGAGACCCAGTACTTC. Protein sequence: CASSLAGEQETQYF. Complete variable domain (other parts from reference TRBV7-2 and TRBJ2-5): GAGVSQSPSNKVTEKGKDVELRCDPISGHTALYWYRQSLGQGLEFLIYFQGNSAPDKSGLPSDRFSAERTGGSVSTLTIQRTQQEDSAVYLCASSLAGEQETQYFGPGTRLLVL.

The chain links TRBV2 to TRBJ1-6; TRBD1 agrees at 7 bases. Trimming cost V 8 bases and J 5 bases; bases outside gene matches: 3. The CDR3 is made up of 13 amino acids. Germline V lookup: CDR1 SNHLY, CDR2 FYNNEI. The CDR3 reads CASQGQNNSPLHF. CDR3 nucleotide sequence: TGTGCCAGCCAGGGACAGAATAATTCACCCCTCCACTTT.

The chain links TRBV19 to TRBJ2-1, with 14 positions matching TRBD2. Germline V lookup: CDR1 LNHDA, CDR2 SQIVND (reference sequence). The CDR3 covers 16 residues. Trimming took 1 base from V and 10 from J; bases not matched to a gene: 6. The DNA for the CDR3 is TGTGCCAGTAGTATAGGGGGGACTAGCGGGAGACGAGAGCAGTTCTTC. It encodes CASSIGGTSGRREQFF.

V gene TRBV28 combines with J gene TRBJ1-6; perhaps TRBD1 as D (6 bases). This CDR3 contains 12 residues. Germline V gives CDR1 MDHEN, CDR2 SYDVKM. Trimming stripped 8 bases from V and 10 bases from J, with 12 bases between. The CDR3 here is CASGNRVSPLHF. CDR3 in DNA: TGTGCCAGCGGAAACAGGGTCTCACCCCTCCACTTT.

The table lists this clone with a count of one. Sequence at one end of the junction differs from germline and may be a read error. The chain couples TRBV30 to TRBJ1-1, with 11 nucleotides matching TRBD1. The CDR3 length is 14 residues. CDR1 and CDR2 (germline): GTSNPN, SVGIG (reference sequence). The CDR3 DNA reads TGTGCCTGGAGTGGGGACAGGGGGAACCCTGAAGCTTTCTTT. Residues: CAWSGDRGNPEAFF.

J is TRBJ2-1 and V is TRBV7-2; no clear D. V dropped 5 bases and J dropped 5 bases, with 10 bases sitting between them. CDR1 is SGHTA and CDR2 is FQGNSA in the germline V gene. This CDR3 contains 13 residues. The CDR3 loop reads CASSLDSHNEQFF. The CDR3 DNA is TGTGCCAGCAGCCTCGACTCGCACAATGAGCAGTTCTTC.

The chain has TRBV15 and TRBJ1-4; D not resolved. Germline CDR1 LNHNV, CDR2 YYDKDF (reference sequence). The CDR3 spans 13 residues. The V and J ends lost 2 bases and 5 bases respectively, with 6 bases between them. CDR3 DNA sequence: TGTGCCACCAGCAGATCCCTAAATGAAAAACTGTTTTTT. Its protein product is CATSRSLNEKLFF.